The next 16 T cell receptor beta chains were all read from a single sample in a study of blood T cell repertoires in COVID-19. Profiling relied on immunoSEQ multiplex PCR, and the TCRdb table lists in-frame clones only, not all of them. The data contain 25,000 to 35,000 clones, more than 80% of them singletons. Sequences were obtained from peripheral blood. The origin of the receptors is a man aged 80 or over with acute or convalescent COVID-19.

CDR3 sequence reads: CASSNRVRDTQYF. The CDR3 DNA sequence: TGTGCCAGCTCAAACAGGGTTAGGGATACGCAGTATTTT. The gene calls are TRBV2 and TRBJ2-3, with D maybe TRBD1 (6 bases). This CDR3 spans 13 amino acids. Germline CDR1 and CDR2: SNHLY and FYNNEI. V was trimmed by 8 bases and J by 6 bases, leaving 15 bases between them.

The chain couples TRBV19 to TRBJ1-5; a weak D match, TRBD1 (5 bases). The CDR3 contains 15 residues. In germline, CDR1 is LNHDA, CDR2 SQIVND (reference sequence). V was clipped by 6 bases and J by 2 bases, with 14 bases between them. The CDR3 nucleotides read TGTGCCAGTAGATTCGGGGGTAAGGGCAATCAGCCCCAGCATTTT. Its protein product is CASRFGGKGNQPQHF.

The chain employs TRBV2 and TRBJ1-2; the D gene is possibly TRBD1 (5 bases). This CDR3 has 12 residues. The V gene lost 5 bases and the J gene lost 4 bases, with 8 bases spanning the gap. Germline CDR1 reads SNHLY; CDR2 reads FYNNEI. CDR3 sequence (DNA): TGTGCCAGCAGTCGTCAGGGCTATGGCTACACCTTC. Protein: CASSRQGYGYTF. The variable domain in full, with the rest retrieved from reference TRBV2 and TRBJ1-2, is EPEVTQTPSHQVTQMGQEVILRCVPISNHLYFYWYRQILGQKVEFLVSFYNNEISEKSEIFDDQFSVERPDGSNFTLKIRSTKLEDSAMYFCASSRQGYGYTFGSGTRLTVV.

V gene TRBV30 combines with J gene TRBJ2-7; 7 bases fit TRBD1. V lost 0 bases, J lost 1 base, and 9 bases stayed unmatched. This CDR3 has 16 residues. CDR1 is GTSNPN and CDR2 is SVGIG in the germline V gene (reference sequence). The CDR3 sequence: CAWSVPRQGASYEQYF. The CDR3 bases are TGTGCCTGGAGTGTACCTCGACAGGGTGCGTCCTACGAGCAGTACTTC.

The chain uses TRBV10-1 and TRBJ2-1, with D uncertain. V lost 2 bases to trimming and J lost 8 bases, with 10 bases between them. CDR1 and CDR2 from the germline V gene are WNHNN and SYGVQD (reference sequence). The CDR3 runs 13 residues. CDR3 amino acids: CASSETVLHEQFF. The CDR3 DNA is TGCGCCAGCAGTGAGACAGTCCTGCATGAGCAGTTCTTC.

V and J are TRBV19 and TRBJ1-6; D perhaps matches TRBD1 (6 bases). Germline CDR1 reads LNHDA; CDR2 reads SQIVND (reference sequence). The CDR3 covers 14 residues. Trimming pared 6 bases from V and 6 bases from J, leaving 12 bases between. In nucleotides, the CDR3 is TGTGCCAGTAGATCAGGGGAAAGTAATTCACCCCTCCACTTT. This gives the protein CASRSGESNSPLHF.

The chain is built from TRBV5-1 and TRBJ2-5, with 8 bases fitting TRBD2. V was clipped by 0 bases and J by 3 bases; unmatched bases: 4. The CDR3 sequence is 15 residues long. Germline V CDR1 and CDR2: SGHRS, YFSETQ. CDR3: CASSLAGRGEETQYF. The CDR3 coding sequence is TGCGCCAGCAGCTTGGCGGGGCGGGGGGAAGAGACCCAGTACTTC.

The chain carries TRBV29-1 and TRBJ1-2; 8 positions agree with TRBD1. This CDR3 contains 12 residues. CDR1 is SQVTM and CDR2 is ANQGSEA in the germline V gene. Trimming removed 4 bases from V and 5 bases from J; junction bases left unmatched: 3. The CDR3 sequence: CSVGQGAYGYTF. CDR3 sequence (DNA): TGCAGCGTTGGCCAGGGGGCGTATGGCTACACCTTC.

This clone was seen just once. CDR3 nucleotide sequence: TGTGCCAGCAGCTTAATGGGGGCCGGCACCGGGGAGCTGTTTTTT. Amino acids: CASSLMGAGTGELFF. The chain has TRBV7-3 and TRBJ2-2, with D possibly being TRBD1 (6 bases). Trimming shortened V by 1 base and J by 4 bases, and 10 bases separated the two germline ends. The CDR3 consists of 15 residues. CDR1 and CDR2 (germline): SGHTA, FQGTGA.

A word on this clone: A junction boundary mismatches the germline segment, possibly from a read error. This chain uses TRBV19 with TRBJ1-4; D is unresolved. The CDR3 length is 17 residues. Germline-derived CDR1 and CDR2 are LNHDA and SQIVND (reference sequence). The DNA for the CDR3 is TGTGCCAGTAGTGAGACTCGACGGACGATGACTACTGAAAAACTGTTTTTT. It yields the protein CASSETRRTMTTEKLFF. Full variable domain (rest looked up from reference TRBV19 and TRBJ1-4): DGGITQSPKYLFRKEGQNVTLSCEQNLNHDAMYWYRQDPGQGLRLIYYSQIVNDFQKGDIAEGYSVSREKKESFPLTVTSAQKNPTAFYLCASSETRRTMTTEKLFFGSGTQLSVL.

The chain combines TRBV29-1 with TRBJ1-4, with D uncertain. CDR1 SQVTM and CDR2 ANQGSEA come from the germline V gene. The CDR3 has 13 residues. V dropped 7 bases and J dropped 4 bases, with 13 bases sitting between them. DNA for the CDR3: TGCAGCGCTATGCGAACTTATAATGAAAAACTGTTTTTT. Amino acid sequence: CSAMRTYNEKLFF.

Here the CDR3 reads CASSPQPTGTGVYEQYF. The CDR3 DNA is TGTGCCAGCAGCCCGCAGCCAACCGGGACAGGGGTCTACGAGCAGTACTTC. The genes are TRBV9 and TRBJ2-7; 10 bases map to TRBD1. The V segment lost 4 bases and the J segment 3 bases; nucleotides outside the gene matches: 13. CDR1 and CDR2 from the germline V gene are SGDLS and YYNGEE. The CDR3 is 17 residues long.

The CDR3 region is CAWSLRTGGSYTF. CDR3 DNA: TGTGCCTGGTCACTAAGGACAGGGGGGTCTTACACCTTC. The gene calls are TRBV30 and TRBJ1-2; 10 bases are a match to TRBD1. V lost 5 bases, J lost 11 bases, and 11 bases stayed unmatched. The CDR3 is 13 amino acids. Germline values: CDR1 GTSNPN, CDR2 SVGIG (reference sequence).

The chain has TRBV18 and TRBJ1-2; D gene uncertain. The CDR3 spans 13 residues. V dropped 3 bases and J dropped 3 bases, with 8 bases sitting between them. Germline lookup yields CDR1 KGHSH and CDR2 LQKENI. For the CDR3, the DNA is TGTGCCAGCTCACCGGAACGGGACTATGGCTACACCTTC. It translates to CASSPERDYGYTF. The complete variable domain, with remaining parts taken from reference TRBV18 and TRBJ1-2, reads NAGVMQNPRHLVRRRGQEARLRCSPMKGHSHVYWYRQLPEEGLKFMVYLQKENIIDESGMPKERFSAEFPKEGPSILRIQQVVRGDSAAYFCASSPERDYGYTFGSGTRLTVV.

The V call is TRBV12-5, the J call TRBJ1-2, with D possibly being TRBD1 (5 bases). CDR1 LGHNT and CDR2 FRNRAP come from the germline V gene. CDR3 length: 13 amino acids. The V end was cut by 6 bases, the J end by 7 bases, with 15 bases between. CDR3 loop: CASGVSGYRGYTF. CDR3 DNA: TGTGCTAGTGGGGTTTCAGGGTACCGTGGCTACACCTTC.

The J gene is TRBJ1-2, the V gene TRBV6-6; TRBD1 matches 10 bases. Germline assignment: CDR1 MNHNY and CDR2 SVGAGI (reference sequence). The CDR3 contains 15 residues. V was pared by 5 bases and J by 2 bases, with 5 bases of the junction left unmatched. CDR3 bases: TGTGCCAGCAGTAAGGACAGGGGGGGGAACTATGGCTACACCTTC. Protein: CASSKDRGGNYGYTF.